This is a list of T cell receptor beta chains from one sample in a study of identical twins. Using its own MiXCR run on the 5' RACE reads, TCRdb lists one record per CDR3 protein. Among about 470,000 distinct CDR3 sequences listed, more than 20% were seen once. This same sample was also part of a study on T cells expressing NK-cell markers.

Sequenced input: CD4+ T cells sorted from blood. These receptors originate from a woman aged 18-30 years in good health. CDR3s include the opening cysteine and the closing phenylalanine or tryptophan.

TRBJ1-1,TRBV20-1,CSASQGGRSFF
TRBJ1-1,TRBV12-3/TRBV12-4,CASSLKPNTEAFF
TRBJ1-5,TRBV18,CASSPPGGRNQPQHF
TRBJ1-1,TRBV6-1,CASMRQPNTEAFF
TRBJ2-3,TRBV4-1,CASNHPDSPNTQYF
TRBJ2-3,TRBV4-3,CATRKGAGLTDTQYF
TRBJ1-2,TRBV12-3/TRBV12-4,CASSHGQGEGYTF
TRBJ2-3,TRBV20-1,CSASGLAGGTDTQYF
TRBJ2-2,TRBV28,CASRLRTGELFF
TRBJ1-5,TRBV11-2,CASSRTVNSNQPQHF
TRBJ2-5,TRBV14,CASSQVGTKETQYF
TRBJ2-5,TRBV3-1,CASRTPGVGGQETQYF
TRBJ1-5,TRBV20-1,CSAYTGSYSNQPQHF
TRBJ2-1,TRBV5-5,CASSFNRAEQFF
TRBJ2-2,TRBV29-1,CSVGIGTSNTGELFF
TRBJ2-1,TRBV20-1,CSLMTSYNEQFF
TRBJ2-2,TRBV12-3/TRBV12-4,CASRRTSGSTGELFF
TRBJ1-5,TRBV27,CASSLAVNQPQHF
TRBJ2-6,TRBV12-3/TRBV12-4,CASRLQSSGANVLTF
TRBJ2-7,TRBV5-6,CASSLTRSQYF
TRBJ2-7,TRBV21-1,CASSKKNGGELPSYEQYF
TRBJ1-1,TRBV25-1,CASSASPGGEAEAFF
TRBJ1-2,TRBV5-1,CASSLNRQGDGYTF
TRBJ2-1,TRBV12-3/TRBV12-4,CASSPGGTGRHEQFF
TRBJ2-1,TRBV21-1,CASSKQVRSYNEQFF
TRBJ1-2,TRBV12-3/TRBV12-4,CASSPWGPEVLNGYTF
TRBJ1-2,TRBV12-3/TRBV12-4,CASSRTGGFTGYTF
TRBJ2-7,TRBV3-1,CASSQVGAEQYF
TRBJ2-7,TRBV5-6,CASSKDRGRYEQYF
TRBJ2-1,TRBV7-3,CASSDGLGEQFF
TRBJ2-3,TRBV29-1,CSVEDLGGPGGPDTQYF
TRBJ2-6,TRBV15,CATTRGWGMQANVLTF
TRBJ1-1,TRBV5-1,CASSSGTGGEAFF
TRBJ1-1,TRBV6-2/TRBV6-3,CASSYLGARTEAFF